Presented here are 16 T cell receptor beta chains from one specimen sequenced in a study of shared clonotypes between healthy human individuals. Generated by immunoSEQ multiplex PCR, the TCRdb table keeps only in-frame clones and is missing some. In the table there are around 430,000 clones, about 85% of which are singletons. The specimen was PBMCs. These receptors were collected from a woman aged 40 to 50 in good health. Some clones in this sample may be carry-over from other donors' samples.

The rearrangement joins TRBV18 to TRBJ2-3; D unresolved. The germline CDR1 and CDR2 sequences are KGHSH and LQKENI. The V gene lost 4 bases and the J gene lost 0 bases, with 5 bases spanning the gap. The CDR3 covers 13 residues. The CDR3 loop is CASSLTSTDTQYF. DNA of the CDR3: TGTGCCAGCTCACTTACTAGCACAGATACGCAGTATTTT.

This sequence joins TRBV11-2 and TRBJ2-2; possible D gene TRBD2, 6 bases. CDR3 length equals 17 residues. Germline lookup yields CDR1 SGHAT and CDR2 FQNNGV. The ends were cut back, 3 bases at V and 0 bases at J, with 14 bases in the middle. In nucleotides, the CDR3 is TGTGCCAGCAGCTTTACACGTGGAGGGCCGAACACCGGGGAGCTGTTTTTT. It yields the protein CASSFTRGGPNTGELFF.

This sequence joins TRBV7-9 and TRBJ2-7; D perhaps matches TRBD1 (5 bases). With 0 bases removed from V and 4 bases from J, the gap between germline ends came to 7 bases. The CDR3 is 13 amino acids. Germline CDR1 reads SEHNR; CDR2 reads FQNEAQ (reference sequence). CDR3 loop: CASSLAREYEQYF. The CDR3 DNA reads as TGTGCCAGCAGCTTAGCCAGGGAATACGAGCAGTACTTC.

This clone turned up a few times. This chain joins TRBV19 and TRBJ2-1; TRBD1 is a possible D gene (6 bases). Germline V CDR1 and CDR2: LNHDA, SQIVND (reference sequence). Trimming left V 8 bases short and J 1 base short, with 15 bases between. CDR3 length: 15 amino acids. Here the CDR3 DNA reads TGTGCCAGTCATCAGGGGTCAGGGTCCTACAATGAGCAGTTCTTC. Protein sequence: CASHQGSGSYNEQFF. The whole variable domain, remainder taken from reference TRBV19 and TRBJ2-1, is DGGITQSPKYLFRKEGQNVTLSCEQNLNHDAMYWYRQDPGQGLRLIYYSQIVNDFQKGDIAEGYSVSREKKESFPLTVTSAQKNPTAFYLCASHQGSGSYNEQFFGPGTRLTVL.

This rearrangement joins TRBV7-2 to TRBJ1-1, with a tentative D call TRBD1 (5 bases). The CDR3 spans 13 residues. CDR1 and CDR2 from the germline V gene are SGHTA and FQGNSA. Between the trimmed V and J ends, which lost 4 bases and 5 bases, there was a span of 11 bases. The CDR3 spells CASSSGPATEAFF. CDR3 bases: TGTGCCAGCAGCTCGGGACCGGCAACTGAAGCTTTCTTT.

This chain joins TRBV28 and TRBJ2-6, with D possibly TRBD1 on 5 matching bases. Trimming stripped 2 bases from V and 0 bases from J, with 14 bases between. Germline V lookup: CDR1 MDHEN, CDR2 SYDVKM. The CDR3 contains 18 residues. The CDR3 sequence is CASSLIPAGNSGANVLTF. DNA of the CDR3: TGTGCCAGCAGTTTAATCCCCGCAGGGAACTCTGGGGCCAACGTCCTGACTTTC.

The chain recombines TRBV10-2 with TRBJ1-1; TRBD1 matches at 12 bases. V dropped 3 bases and J dropped 6; count of bases not matched to a gene: 11. This CDR3 region has 17 residues. The germline V gene encodes CDR1 WSHSY and CDR2 SAAADI. The CDR3 DNA reads as TGCGCCAGCAGTGACTTCCGGGACAGGGGGCAAAAGGCTGAAGCTTTCTTT. It is translated as CASSDFRDRGQKAEAFF.

This chain uses TRBV7-2 with TRBJ2-3, with D perhaps matching TRBD2 (5 bases). The V end lost 7 bases, the J end lost 2 bases, and 10 bases lay between the germline ends. Germline assignment: CDR1 SGHTA and CDR2 FQGNSA. This CDR3 comprises 13 residues. CDR3 DNA sequence: TGTGCCAGCAACGGAGGATACACAGATACGCAGTATTTT. Translated: CASNGGYTDTQYF.

The chain recombines TRBV15 with TRBJ2-1; D not certain. V dropped 0 bases and J dropped 5 bases, with 8 bases sitting between them. CDR3 length: 14 residues. The V gene's germline CDR1 is LNHNV and CDR2 YYDKDF (reference sequence). CDR3 region: CATSREWRNNEQFF. CDR3 nucleotide sequence: TGTGCCACCAGCAGAGAGTGGCGGAACAATGAGCAGTTCTTC.

CDR3: CASSPPGGNNEQFF. CDR3 nucleotides: TGTGCCAGCTCACCACCGGGGGGCAACAATGAGCAGTTCTTC. This chain joins TRBV18 and TRBJ2-1; D assignment may be TRBD1 or TRBD2 (6 bases each). Germline-derived CDR1 and CDR2 are KGHSH and LQKENI. Trimming shortened V by 0 bases and J by 5 bases, and 8 bases separated the two germline ends. The CDR3 length is 14 residues.

V and J are TRBV5-6 and TRBJ1-1, with D possibly TRBD1 on 6 matching bases. V was clipped by 0 bases and J by 1 base, with 10 bases between them. This CDR3 region has 15 residues. The germline CDR1 and CDR2 sequences are SGHDT and YYEEEE. This chain's CDR3 is CASSLDTGRNTEAFF. CDR3 sequence (DNA): TGTGCCAGCAGCTTGGATACAGGGCGGAACACTGAAGCTTTCTTT.

The rearrangement links TRBV7-6 to TRBJ2-1; 10 nucleotides agree with TRBD2. Germline V gene data show CDR1 as SGHVS and CDR2 as FNYEAQ. The CDR3 runs 17 residues. The V and J ends lost 4 bases and 9 bases, in that order; junction bases with no gene match: 15. CDR3 residues: CASSSGPPGLAFVEQFF. The CDR3 DNA sequence: TGTGCCAGCAGCTCCGGTCCCCCGGGACTAGCGTTTGTTGAGCAGTTCTTC.

The chain links TRBV2 to TRBJ1-2, with D maybe TRBD1 (5 bases). V lost 1 base and J 4 bases, leaving 7 bases between the germline ends. CDR1 is SNHLY and CDR2 is FYNNEI in the germline V gene. There are 13 residues in the CDR3. DNA of the CDR3: TGTGCCAGCAGTGAAGTCAGGGCCTATGGCTACACCTTC. Its translation is CASSEVRAYGYTF.

In its sample, this clone was seen a few times. V is TRBV19 and J is TRBJ1-4; maybe TRBD1 (6 bases). The CDR3 spans 16 residues. CDR1 and CDR2 from the germline V gene are LNHDA and SQIVND (reference sequence). The V and J ends lost 3 bases and 0 bases respectively, with 11 bases between them. CDR3 coding DNA: TGTGCCAGTAGTATGACAGGTCCTGCAACTAATGAAAAACTGTTTTTT. Its translation is CASSMTGPATNEKLFF.

This rearrangement joins TRBV29-1 to TRBJ2-1; possible D gene TRBD1, 5 bases. The CDR3 length is 12 residues. V was trimmed by 6 bases and J by 0 bases, leaving 6 bases between them. Germline lookup yields CDR1 SQVTM and CDR2 ANQGSEA. DNA for the CDR3: TGCAGCGTGGGGCGCTCCTACAATGAGCAGTTCTTC. It specifies CSVGRSYNEQFF.

The chain carries TRBV28 and TRBJ1-2; D ambiguous. V shed 2 bases and J shed 8 bases, with 9 bases lying between them. CDR3 length equals 12 residues. The germline CDR1 and CDR2 sequences are MDHEN and SYDVKM. CDR3 bases: TGTGCCAGCAGTTTAATCGGTGGCGGCTACACCTTC. The encoded protein is CASSLIGGGYTF.